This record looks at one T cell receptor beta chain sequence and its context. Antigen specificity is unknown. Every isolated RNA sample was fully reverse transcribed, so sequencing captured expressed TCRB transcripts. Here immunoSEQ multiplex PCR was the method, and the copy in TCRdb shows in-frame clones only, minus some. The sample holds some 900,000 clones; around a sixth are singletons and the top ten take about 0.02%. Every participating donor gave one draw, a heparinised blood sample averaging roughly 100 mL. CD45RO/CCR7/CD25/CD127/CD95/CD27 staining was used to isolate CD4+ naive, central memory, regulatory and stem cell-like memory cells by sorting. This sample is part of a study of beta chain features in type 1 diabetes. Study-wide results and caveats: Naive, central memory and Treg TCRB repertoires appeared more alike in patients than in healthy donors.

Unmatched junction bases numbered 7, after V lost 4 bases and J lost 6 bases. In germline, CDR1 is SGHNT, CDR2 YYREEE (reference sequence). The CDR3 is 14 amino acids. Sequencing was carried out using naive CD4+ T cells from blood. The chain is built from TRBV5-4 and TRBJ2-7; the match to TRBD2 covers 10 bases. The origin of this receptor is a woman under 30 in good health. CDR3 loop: CASSSSGTSAEQYF. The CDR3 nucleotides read TGTGCCAGCAGCAGCTCCGGGACTAGCGCCGAGCAGTACTTC. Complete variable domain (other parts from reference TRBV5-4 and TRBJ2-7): ETGVTQSPTHLIKTRGQQVTLRCSSQSGHNTVSWYQQALGQGPQFIFQYYREEENGRGNFPPRFSGLQFPNYSSELNVNALELDDSALYLCASSSSGTSAEQYFGPGTRLTVT.